This section outlines one TCR beta chain sequence together with its context. This sample stems from a study of blood T cell repertoires in COVID-19. In the study overall: Samples came from the United States, Italy and Spain, spanning acute and convalescent COVID-19.

Original processing methods: Cell counts per sample came from amplifying reference gene primers. Produced via immunoSEQ multiplex PCR; TCRdb's table is partial and in-frame only. V and J calls and clone size are copied from that table; D and trimming were computed from the DNA. The table lists about 16,000 clones, around 94% of them singletons. V was clipped by 5 bases and J by 7 bases; unmatched bases: 7. CDR1 and CDR2 (germline): MNHNY, SVGAGI (reference sequence). CDR3 length equals 15 residues. The material sequenced was peripheral blood. The sequence derives from a human donor with active COVID-19. The donor label of this sample is uncertain. The chain recombines TRBV6-6 with TRBJ1-5, with 11 bases matching TRBD1. This CDR3 reads CASSRTGGAGQPQHF. The CDR3 DNA follows: TGTGCCAGCAGTCGGACAGGGGGCGCGGGACAGCCCCAGCATTTT.